This T cell receptor beta chain stems from a study of beta chain features in type 1 diabetes. Study conclusions and caveats: Sampled from patients, naive, central memory and Treg TCRB repertoires appeared more similar than those sampled from healthy donors. Cells expressing TCR highly could be over-represented by cDNA sequencing. Shortening of TCRB CDR3s, moderate but significant, appeared in all four CD4+ subsets of Type 1 diabetes patients.

All of the isolated RNA was reverse transcribed, so expressed TCRB transcripts were sequenced. The assay was immunoSEQ multiplex PCR, and TCRdb's table has in-frame clones only and misses some. The sample has over 200,000 clones, roughly a tenth seen once. Comments on this clone: Its antigen is not identified.

Sequencing input: naive CD4+ T cells from blood. The sequence derives from a man aged 25-45 years with type 1 diabetes.

As DNA, the CDR3 is TGTGCCAGCAGAGACGGGGACTACAATGAGCAGTTCTTC. Translation: CASRDGDYNEQFF. This chain links TRBV6-5 with TRBJ2-1, with D tentatively TRBD2 (5 bases). CDR3 length: 13 amino acids. V gave up 6 bases and J gave up 3 bases, with 9 bases separating them. The V gene's germline CDR1 is MNHEY and CDR2 SVGAGI.